One and the same sample provided the 19 T cell receptor beta chains below, sequenced in a study of CD8 T cells in acute hepatitis C reinfection. Time point specified: naive CD8 control sorted from an acute-time-point sample. The assay was immunoSEQ multiplex PCR, and TCRdb's table has in-frame clones only and misses some. The sample includes approximately 39,000 clones, around nine tenths seen only once; the top ten take roughly 0.51%. The specimen sequenced was naive CD8+ T cells from PBMCs. The source of these receptors is a man aged 30 to 39 with chronic hepatitis C.

V and J are TRBV6-6 and TRBJ2-1, with a weak D call TRBD2 (7 bases). V lost 4 bases to trimming and J lost 3 bases, with 13 bases between them. Germline-derived CDR1 and CDR2 are MNHNY and SVGAGI (reference sequence). The CDR3 covers 15 residues. The CDR3 is CASSLGGVNYNEQFF. The CDR3 DNA reads TGTGCCAGCAGTTTAGGGGGGGTGAACTACAATGAGCAGTTCTTC.

This clone was picked up one time. The rearrangement joins TRBV7-8 to TRBJ2-1; maybe TRBD2 (6 bases). The CDR3 has 17 residues. CDR1 and CDR2 (germline): SGHVS, FQNEAQ. V lost 3 bases and J lost 5, with 20 bases in between. The CDR3 DNA reads TGTGCCAGCAGCTTTCGACTCGTAGCGGAGATTCACAATGAGCAGTTCTTC. Translating gives CASSFRLVAEIHNEQFF.

CDR3 loop: CASSLVGQAAYEQYF. The CDR3 DNA follows: TGTGCCAGCAGCTTGGTCGGACAGGCCGCCTACGAGCAGTACTTC. This sequence joins TRBV5-6 and TRBJ2-7, with 7 positions matching TRBD1. The V gene's germline CDR1 is SGHDT and CDR2 YYEEEE. This CDR3 is 15 amino acids long. Trimming removed 0 bases from V and 2 bases from J; junction bases left unmatched: 5. Full variable domain (rest looked up from reference TRBV5-6 and TRBJ2-7): DAGVTQSPTHLIKTRGQQVTLRCSPKSGHDTVSWYQQALGQGPQFIFQYYEEEERQRGNFPDRFSGHQFPNYSSELNVNALLLGDSALYLCASSLVGQAAYEQYFGPGTRLTVT.

The chain is built from TRBV4-3 and TRBJ2-3; 11 bases are shared with TRBD2. Losses at the gene ends were 4 bases for V and 3 bases for J; bases not matched to a gene: 9. The CDR3 has 17 amino acids. Germline-derived CDR1 and CDR2 are LGHNA and YSLEER. The CDR3 is CASSLYSGLAVTDTQYF. CDR3 DNA sequence: TGCGCCAGCAGCCTTTACTCGGGACTAGCGGTTACAGATACGCAGTATTTT.

This clone was seen a few times. This rearrangement joins TRBV7-3 to TRBJ2-2; D gene uncertain. This CDR3 has 16 residues. CDR1 is SGHTA, CDR2 FQGTGA, per germline. V was trimmed by 5 bases and J by 5 bases, leaving 18 bases between them. DNA of the CDR3: TGTGCCAGCAGCCCGCCCGGACGGAAAGGGACCGGGGAGCTGTTTTTT. It codes for CASSPPGRKGTGELFF.

The V gene is TRBV7-9, the J gene TRBJ2-1; no definite D call. CDR3 length: 11 residues. Germline CDR1 and CDR2: SEHNR and FQNEAQ (reference sequence). The V end was cut by 1 base, the J end by 8 bases, with 3 bases between. CDR3 region: CASSLVHEQFF. Here the CDR3 DNA reads TGTGCCAGCAGCTTAGTCCATGAGCAGTTCTTC.

This clone was picked up a small number of times. This rearrangement joins TRBV4-3 to TRBJ1-1, with no clear D. Germline CDR1 reads LGHNA; CDR2 reads YSLEER. V lost 0 bases, J lost 2 bases, and 7 bases lay in between. This CDR3 has 14 residues. The CDR3 sequence: CASSQDLLNTEAFF. DNA of the CDR3: TGCGCCAGCAGCCAAGATTTACTTAACACTGAAGCTTTCTTT.

This clone showed up just once. V is TRBV10-3 and J is TRBJ2-5, with TRBD2 matching 10 bases. Germline CDR1 reads ENHRY; CDR2 reads SYGVKD. V trimming: 7 bases; J trimming: 5 bases; junction bases outside the gene matches: 4. The CDR3 is made up of 13 amino acids. The CDR3 sequence is CAIMGTSEETQYF. The DNA of the CDR3 is TGTGCCATCATGGGGACTAGCGAGGAGACCCAGTACTTC.

This sequence joins TRBV7-9 and TRBJ2-1, with 12 bases identical to TRBD2. V was pared by 4 bases and J by 9 bases, with 4 bases of the junction left unmatched. The CDR3 extends over 14 amino acids. From germline, CDR1 is SEHNR and CDR2 FQNEAQ (reference sequence). The CDR3: CASSSRLAGVEQFF. CDR3 nucleotides: TGTGCCAGCAGCTCTAGACTAGCGGGGGTTGAGCAGTTCTTC.

V usage is TRBV6-5 and J usage is TRBJ2-7, with no clear D. The CDR3 extends over 14 amino acids. V was trimmed by 0 bases and J by 6 bases, leaving 12 bases between them. CDR1 is MNHEY, CDR2 SVGAGI, per germline. CDR3 residues: CASSYSARFTEQYF. The CDR3 region has the DNA TGTGCCAGCAGTTACTCGGCTCGATTCACCGAGCAGTACTTC.

This clone occurred a few times. V usage is TRBV2 and J usage is TRBJ2-7; D gene ambiguous. Trimming removed 6 bases at V and 3 bases at J, with 9 bases between. Germline lookup yields CDR1 SNHLY and CDR2 FYNNEI. The CDR3 has 12 residues. DNA of the CDR3: TGTGCCAGCAGATATAGAAACTACGAGCAGTACTTC. It is translated as CASRYRNYEQYF.

This clone was counted between two and nine times. A read error may produce the germline difference seen at one junction end. The chain combines TRBV13 with TRBJ2-7; D ambiguous. Per the germline V gene, CDR1 is PRHDT and CDR2 is FYEKMQ (reference sequence). This CDR3 spans 12 amino acids. The CDR3 coding sequence is TGTGCCAGCAGCTTAGTACCTACCGGGCCCCTTTTC. Amino acids: CASSLVPTGPLF.

The chain recombines TRBV29-1 with TRBJ2-1; 7 bases map to TRBD1. V lost 6 bases to trimming and J lost 4 bases; unmatched junction nucleotides: 0. CDR3 length: 11 amino acids. CDR1 SQVTM and CDR2 ANQGSEA come from the germline V gene. The CDR3 bases are TGCAGCGTGACAGGGTACAATGAGCAGTTCTTC. It is translated as CSVTGYNEQFF.

The V gene is TRBV25-1, the J gene TRBJ1-1; a weak D match, TRBD1 (5 bases). The germline V gene encodes CDR1 MGHDK and CDR2 SYGVNS. V was trimmed by 2 bases and J by 5 bases, leaving 12 bases between them. This CDR3 is built from 14 residues. CDR3 region: CASSEGGLGTEAFF. The CDR3, as DNA: TGTGCCAGCAGTGAAGGGGGGTTGGGGACTGAAGCTTTCTTT.

V and J are TRBV27 and TRBJ2-1, with 9 bases identical to TRBD2. V shed 3 bases, J shed 2 bases, and the junction held 2 bases outside the gene matches. The CDR3 is made up of 15 amino acids. Germline V gene lookup returns CDR1 MNHEY and CDR2 SMNVEV (reference sequence). Written as DNA, the CDR3 is TGTGCCAGCAGTTTGAGCGGGGGGACCTACAATGAGCAGTTCTTC. Its protein product is CASSLSGGTYNEQFF.

This clone was detected once. V gene TRBV9 combines with J gene TRBJ2-3; D perhaps matches TRBD1 (7 bases). Per the germline V gene, CDR1 is SGDLS and CDR2 is YYNGEE. V lost 3 bases, J lost 5 bases, and 16 bases lay in between. This CDR3 comprises 15 residues. The DNA for the CDR3 is TGTGCCAGCAGCGCCCGCGGAGGGGGCCGAGATACGCAGTATTTT. This translates into CASSARGGGRDTQYF. Looking up the rest from reference TRBV9 and TRBJ2-3 gives the full variable domain: DSGVTQTPKHLITATGQRVTLRCSPRSGDLSVYWYQQSLDQGLQFLIQYYNGEERAKGNILERFSAQQFPDLHSELNLSSLELGDSALYFCASSARGGGRDTQYFGPGTRLTVL.

The V gene is TRBV18, the J gene TRBJ1-3; D possibly corresponds to TRBD1 (5 bases). V lost 5 bases, J lost 0 bases, and 17 bases lay in between. The CDR3 has 17 residues. The germline CDR1 and CDR2 sequences are KGHSH and LQKENI. CDR3 nucleotide sequence: TGTGCCAGCTCAACGGGACTCGAGGTTTCCTCTGGAAACACCATATATTTT. It encodes CASSTGLEVSSGNTIYF.

The chain joins TRBV6-1 to TRBJ1-3; TRBD1 matches at 8 bases. Germline values: CDR1 MNHNS, CDR2 SASEGT. The J segment lost 4 bases and the V segment lost 0 bases, leaving 5 bases of the junction unmatched. This CDR3 region has 16 residues. CDR3 nucleotides: TGTGCCAGCAGTGAAGCGGACAGGGTGGCCGGAAACACCATATATTTT. It is translated as CASSEADRVAGNTIYF.

The chain links TRBV4-1 to TRBJ1-6, with 8 nucleotides matching TRBD1. V lost 3 bases to trimming and J lost 7 bases; unmatched junction nucleotides: 2. The germline gives CDR1 MGHRA, CDR2 YSYEKL. The CDR3 runs to 14 residues. Here the CDR3 DNA reads TGCGCCAGCAGCCAGGGACAGGCGAATTCACCCCTCCACTTT. Its protein product is CASSQGQANSPLHF.